The TCR beta chain under discussion was sequenced for a study of blood T cell repertoires in COVID-19. The overall study: COVID-19 samples collected from the United States, Italy and Spain covered acute and convalescent phases. T cells, B-cell-depleted T cells, or PBMCs provided the cDNA or gDNA that served as material.

Trimming removed 0 bases from V and 2 bases from J, with 13 bases in between. Per the germline V gene, CDR1 is SGHRS and CDR2 is YFSETQ. CDR3 size: 16 residues. Participant-given clinical history determined each cohort assignment. In the study's own analysis: Amplification of reference gene primers provided the estimated nucleated cell counts. TCRdb's copy holds only in-frame clones and misses some; the assay was immunoSEQ multiplex PCR. V and J calls and clone size come straight from that table; D and trimming were deduced from the DNA. The sample records roughly 400,000 clones, around 89% being singletons.

The J gene is TRBJ2-3, the V gene TRBV5-1; D is unclear. Material: PBMCs or T cells enriched from blood (not recorded which). This clonotype originated in a man aged 25 to 40 who had recovered from COVID-19. CDR3 protein: CASSLAELFTTDTQYF. DNA of the CDR3: TGCGCCAGCAGCTTGGCCGAACTATTTACCACAGATACGCAGTATTTT.